Listed below are T cell receptor beta chains from one sample, sequenced in a study of cytomegalovirus exposure and HLA in healthy donors. The table came from immunoSEQ multiplex PCR; TCRdb's copy has only in-frame clones and leaves some out. The data contain about 160,000 clones, 80% to 90% of them seen just once; the ten biggest clones take up 6.4%. The source material was PBMCs. The origin of the receptors is a man aged 50-59 years in good health and CMV-seropositive. Each CDR3 is given with its conserved first and last residue. The D gene is left open where the match is weak. Rows give clone size only sometimes, using once, few, many, or a class for an expanded clone.

j_gene,d_gene,abundance,v_gene,CDR3aa,CDR3nt
TRBJ2-1,.,.,TRBV15,CATSRDKSASYNEQFF,TGTGCCACCAGCAGAGATAAAAGCGCATCCTACAATGAGCAGTTCTTC
TRBJ1-2,.,.,TRBV14,CASSLLTQGNYGYTF,TGTGCCAGCAGCCTGTTAACGCAGGGAAACTATGGCTACACCTTC
TRBJ2-7,.,.,TRBV6-5,CASSVDITYEQYF,TGTGCCAGCAGTGTAGACATAACCTACGAGCAGTACTTC
TRBJ2-3,TRBD2,.,TRBV19,CASQRGGRADTQYF,TGTGCCAGTCAGCGCGGGGGGCGAGCAGATACGCAGTATTTT
TRBJ2-5,TRBD2,.,TRBV2,CASSEVSSGSPQSSQYF,TGTGCCAGCAGTGAAGTTTCAAGCGGGAGTCCGCAATCTTCCCAGTACTTC
TRBJ1-4,.,.,TRBV4-1,CASSHAYGEKLFF,TGCGCCAGCAGCCACGCCTACGGTGAAAAACTGTTTTTT
TRBJ1-5,.,once,TRBV25-1,CASAPKGGADWNQPQHF,TGTGCCAGCGCACCTAAGGGGGGGGCCGATTGGAATCAGCCCCAGCATTTT
TRBJ2-7,TRBD1,.,TRBV2,CASQSGTAAYEQYF,TGTGCCAGTCAGTCCGGGACAGCCGCCTACGAGCAGTACTTC
TRBJ2-3,.,.,TRBV27,CASSHSTDTQYF,TGTGCCAGCAGTCATAGCACAGATACGCAGTATTTT
TRBJ2-5,.,.,TRBV5-5,CASSLELESETQYF,TGTGCCAGCAGCTTGGAGCTAGAATCGGAGACCCAGTACTTC
TRBJ2-1,.,few,TRBV6-5,CASNSRGYNEQFF,TGTGCCAGCAATTCCCGGGGATACAATGAGCAGTTCTTC
TRBJ1-4,.,once,TRBV19,CASSARGEKLFF,TGTGCCAGTAGTGCGCGTGGTGAAAAACTGTTTTTT